This section outlines one T cell receptor (beta chain) sequence together with its context. The data belong to a study of blood T cell repertoires in COVID-19. In the study overall: The study drew acute and convalescent COVID-19 samples from the United States, Italy and Spain. PBMCs, B-cell-depleted T cells, or T cells provided the cDNA or gDNA that made up the material.

In the authors' methods: Researchers report that nucleated cell counts were estimated from reference gene primer amplification. TCRdb keeps only in-frame clones here, not all; method: immunoSEQ multiplex PCR. V, J and clone size derive from that table, while D and trimming were established from the DNA sequence. In the table there are 110,000 or so clones, over 75% of which are singletons. The CDR3 is 15 amino acids. In germline, CDR1 is MNHNY, CDR2 SVGAGI (reference sequence). The ends lost 5 bases at V and 2 bases at J; junction bases unmatched: 9. Sequenced: peripheral blood. The sequence came from a man in his 70s with active or convalescent COVID-19. The J gene is TRBJ2-7, the V gene TRBV6-6; the match to TRBD1 covers 7 bases. CDR3 protein: CASSPQGFAAYEQYF. The CDR3 DNA sequence: TGTGCCAGCAGTCCACAGGGGTTCGCGGCCTACGAGCAGTACTTC.